This T cell receptor (beta chain) was identified in a study of blood T cell repertoires in COVID-19. On the study more broadly: The United States, Italy and Spain were the sources of the acute and convalescent COVID-19 samples. PBMCs, B-cell-depleted T cells, or T cells provided the cDNA or gDNA that made up the material.

How the authors handled the data: Amplified reference gene primers provided the basis for estimating nucleated cell counts. Using immunoSEQ multiplex PCR, the repertoire was profiled, and TCRdb retains in-frame clones only, with some absent. The V and J calls and clone size come from that table; D and trimming were worked out from the DNA. The sample contains a few hundred thousand clones, around 90% of which appear only once. V lost 10 bases and J 3 bases, leaving 14 bases between the germline ends. CDR3 length: 13 residues. Looked up from germline, CDR1 is KGHDR and CDR2 is SFDVKD. This clone has just one count.

This TCR was sampled from a man in his late teens or twenties with active or convalescent COVID-19. The chain joins TRBV24-1 to TRBJ1-1; possibly TRBD1 for D (6 bases). Sequenced input: peripheral blood. CDR3 in DNA: TGTGCCACTAGACAGGCGGGGGACACTGAAGCTTTCTTT. This encodes CATRQAGDTEAFF.